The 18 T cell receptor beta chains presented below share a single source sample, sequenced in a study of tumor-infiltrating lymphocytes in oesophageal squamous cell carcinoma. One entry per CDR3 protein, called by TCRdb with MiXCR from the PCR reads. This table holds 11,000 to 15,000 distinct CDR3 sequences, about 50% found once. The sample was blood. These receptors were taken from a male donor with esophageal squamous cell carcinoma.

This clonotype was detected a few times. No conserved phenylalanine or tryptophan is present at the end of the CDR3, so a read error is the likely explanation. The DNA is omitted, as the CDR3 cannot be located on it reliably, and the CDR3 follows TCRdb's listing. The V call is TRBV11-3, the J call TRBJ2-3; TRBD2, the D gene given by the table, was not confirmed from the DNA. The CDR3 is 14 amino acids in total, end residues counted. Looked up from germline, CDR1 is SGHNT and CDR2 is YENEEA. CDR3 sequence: CASSLGDSGYTFGS.

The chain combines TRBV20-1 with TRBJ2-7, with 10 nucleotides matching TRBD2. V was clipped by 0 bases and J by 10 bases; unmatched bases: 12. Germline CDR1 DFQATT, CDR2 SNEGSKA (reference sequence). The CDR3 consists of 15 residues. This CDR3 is CSARDPRLAGVSQYF. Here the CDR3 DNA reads TGCAGTGCTAGAGATCCGCGGCTAGCGGGAGTGTCCCAGTACTTC.

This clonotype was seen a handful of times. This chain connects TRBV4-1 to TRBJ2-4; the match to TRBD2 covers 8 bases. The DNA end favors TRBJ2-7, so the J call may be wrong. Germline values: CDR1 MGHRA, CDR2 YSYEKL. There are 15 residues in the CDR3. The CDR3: CASSQEAGVYYEQYF. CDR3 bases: TGCGCCAGCAGCCAAGAAGCGGGAGTCTACTACGAGCAGTACTTC.

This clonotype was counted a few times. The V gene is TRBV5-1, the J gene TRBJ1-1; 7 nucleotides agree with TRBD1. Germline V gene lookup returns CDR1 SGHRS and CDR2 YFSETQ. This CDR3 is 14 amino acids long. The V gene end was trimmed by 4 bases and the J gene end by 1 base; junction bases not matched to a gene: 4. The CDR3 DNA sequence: TGCGCCAGCAGCGCCGGGACAGAGAACACTGAAGCTTTCTTT. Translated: CASSAGTENTEAFF.

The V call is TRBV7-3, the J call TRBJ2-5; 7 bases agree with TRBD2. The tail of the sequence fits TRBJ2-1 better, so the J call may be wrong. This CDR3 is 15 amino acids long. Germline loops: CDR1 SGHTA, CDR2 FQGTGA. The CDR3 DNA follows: TGTGCCAGCAGCTTAACAAGCGGGATTGGTAGTGAGCAGTTCTTC. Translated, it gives CASSLTSGIGSEQFF.

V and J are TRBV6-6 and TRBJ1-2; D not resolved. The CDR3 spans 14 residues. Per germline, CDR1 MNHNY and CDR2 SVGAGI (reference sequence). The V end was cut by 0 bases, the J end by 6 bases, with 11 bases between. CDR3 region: CASSYSISDDGYTF. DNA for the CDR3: TGTGCCAGCAGTTACTCGATTTCAGATGATGGCTACACCTTC.

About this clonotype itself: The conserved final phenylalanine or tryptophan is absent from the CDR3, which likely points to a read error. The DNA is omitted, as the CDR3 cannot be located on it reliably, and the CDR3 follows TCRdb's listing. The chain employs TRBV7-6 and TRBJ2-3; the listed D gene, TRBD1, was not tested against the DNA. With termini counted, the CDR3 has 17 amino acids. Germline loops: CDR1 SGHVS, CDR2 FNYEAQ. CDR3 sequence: CASSLRADRYNEQFFGP.

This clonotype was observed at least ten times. The CDR3, as DNA: TGTGCCAGCAGAGTAGCGGGAGTCACCGGGGAGCTGTTTTTT. Translation gives CASRVAGVTGELFF. This chain connects TRBV11-3 to TRBJ2-2, with 9 bases that match TRBD2. Germline V gene sequence: CDR1 SGHNT, CDR2 YENEEA. With V trimmed by 6 bases and J by 4 bases, 3 bases remained unmatched. This CDR3 contains 14 residues.

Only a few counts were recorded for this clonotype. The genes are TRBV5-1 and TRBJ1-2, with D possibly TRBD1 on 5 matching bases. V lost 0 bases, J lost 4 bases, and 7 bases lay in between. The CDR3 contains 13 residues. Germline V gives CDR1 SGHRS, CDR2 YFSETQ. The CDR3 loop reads CASSLEGAYGYTF. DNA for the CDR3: TGCGCCAGCAGCTTGGAAGGGGCCTATGGCTACACCTTC.

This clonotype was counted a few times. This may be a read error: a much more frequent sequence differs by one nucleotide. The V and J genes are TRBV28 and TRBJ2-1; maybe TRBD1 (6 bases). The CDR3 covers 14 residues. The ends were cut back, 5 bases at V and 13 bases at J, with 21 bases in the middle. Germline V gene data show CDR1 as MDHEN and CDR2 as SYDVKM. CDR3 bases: TGTGCCAGCAGTCTTGGGACATTCCAAGAGACCCAGTTCTTC. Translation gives CASSLGTFQETQFF.

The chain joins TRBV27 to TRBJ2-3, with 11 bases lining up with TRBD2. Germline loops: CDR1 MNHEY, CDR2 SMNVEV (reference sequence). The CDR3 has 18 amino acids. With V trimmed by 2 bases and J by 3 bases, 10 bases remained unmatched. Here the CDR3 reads CASSLSTFGLAGTDTQYF. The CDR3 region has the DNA TGTGCCAGCAGTTTAAGCACCTTCGGACTAGCGGGTACAGATACGCAGTATTTT.

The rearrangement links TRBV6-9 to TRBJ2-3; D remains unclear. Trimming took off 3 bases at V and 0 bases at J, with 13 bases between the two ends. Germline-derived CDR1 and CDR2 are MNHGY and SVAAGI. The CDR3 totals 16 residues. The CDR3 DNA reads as TGTGCCAGCAGTTACCCTTACTGCACTAGCACAGATACGCAGTATTTT. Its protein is CASSYPYCTSTDTQYF.

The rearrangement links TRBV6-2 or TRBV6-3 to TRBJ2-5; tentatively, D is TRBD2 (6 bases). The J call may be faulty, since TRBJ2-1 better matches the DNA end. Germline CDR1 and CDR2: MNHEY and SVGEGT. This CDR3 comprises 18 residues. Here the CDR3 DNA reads TGTGCCAGCAGTGAGGGTTCCGCGGGGCGCAGCTCCTACAATGAGCAGTTCTTC. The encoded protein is CASSEGSAGRSSYNEQFF.

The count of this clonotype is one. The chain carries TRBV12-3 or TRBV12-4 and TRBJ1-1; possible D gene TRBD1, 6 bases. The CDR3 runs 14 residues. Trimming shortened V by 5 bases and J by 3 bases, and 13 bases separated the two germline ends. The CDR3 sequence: CASSTGGGYTEAFF. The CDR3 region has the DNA TGTGCCAGCAGTACAGGAGGGGGGTACACTGAAGCTTTCTTT.

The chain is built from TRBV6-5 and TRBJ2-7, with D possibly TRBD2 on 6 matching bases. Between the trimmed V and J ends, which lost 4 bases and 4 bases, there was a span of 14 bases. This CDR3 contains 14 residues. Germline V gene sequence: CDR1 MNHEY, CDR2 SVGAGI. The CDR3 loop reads CASSSVGGGYEQYF. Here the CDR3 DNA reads TGTGCCAGCAGTTCCGTGGGAGGAGGTTACGAGCAGTACTTC.

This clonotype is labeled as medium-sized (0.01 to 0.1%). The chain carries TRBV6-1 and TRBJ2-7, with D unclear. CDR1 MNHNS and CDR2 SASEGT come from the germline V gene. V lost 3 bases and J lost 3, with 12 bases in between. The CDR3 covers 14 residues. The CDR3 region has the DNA TGTGCCAGCAGTGACGGACCAAAAGACTACGAGCAGTACTTC. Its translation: CASSDGPKDYEQYF.

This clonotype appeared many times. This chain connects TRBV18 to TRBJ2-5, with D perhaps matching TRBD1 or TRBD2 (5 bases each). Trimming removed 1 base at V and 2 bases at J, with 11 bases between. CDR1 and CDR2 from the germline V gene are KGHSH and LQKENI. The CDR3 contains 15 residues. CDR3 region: CASSPLGTVQETQYF. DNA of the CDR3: TGTGCCAGCTCACCACTCGGGACGGTTCAAGAGACCCAGTACTTC.

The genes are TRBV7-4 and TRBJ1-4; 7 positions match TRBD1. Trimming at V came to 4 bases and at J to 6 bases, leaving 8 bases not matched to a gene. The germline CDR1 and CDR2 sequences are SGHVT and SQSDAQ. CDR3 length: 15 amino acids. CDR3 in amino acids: CASSWPGQSHEKLFF. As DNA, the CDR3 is TGTGCCAGCAGCTGGCCGGGACAGTCTCATGAAAAACTGTTTTTT.